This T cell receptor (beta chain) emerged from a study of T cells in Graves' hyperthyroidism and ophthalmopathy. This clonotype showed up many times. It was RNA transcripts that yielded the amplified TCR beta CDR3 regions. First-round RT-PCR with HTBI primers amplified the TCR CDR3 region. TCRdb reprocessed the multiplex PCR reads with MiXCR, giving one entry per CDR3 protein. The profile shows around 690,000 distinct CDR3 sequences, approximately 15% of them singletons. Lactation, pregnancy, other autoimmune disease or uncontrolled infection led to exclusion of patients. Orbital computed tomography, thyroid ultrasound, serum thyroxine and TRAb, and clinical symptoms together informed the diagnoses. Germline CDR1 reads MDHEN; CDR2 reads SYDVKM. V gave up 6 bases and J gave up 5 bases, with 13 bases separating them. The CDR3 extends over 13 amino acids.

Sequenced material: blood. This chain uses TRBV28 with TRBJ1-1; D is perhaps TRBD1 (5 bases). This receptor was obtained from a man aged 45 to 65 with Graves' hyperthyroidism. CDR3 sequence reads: CASSPSGGTEAFF. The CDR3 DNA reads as TGTGCCAGCAGCCCCAGCGGGGGGACTGAAGCTTTCTTT.